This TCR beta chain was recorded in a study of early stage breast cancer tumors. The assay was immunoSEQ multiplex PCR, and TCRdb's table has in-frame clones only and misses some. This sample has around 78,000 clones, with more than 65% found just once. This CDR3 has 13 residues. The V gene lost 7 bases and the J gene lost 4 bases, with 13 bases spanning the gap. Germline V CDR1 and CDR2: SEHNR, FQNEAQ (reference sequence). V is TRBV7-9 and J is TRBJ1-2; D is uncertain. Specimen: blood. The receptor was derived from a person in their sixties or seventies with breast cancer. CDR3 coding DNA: TGTGCCAGCACCGTACACACCGCCTATGGCTACACCTTC. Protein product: CASTVHTAYGYTF.